This TCR beta chain was sequenced for a study of T cell clonotyping in hematopoietic cell transplantation. The data were produced by immunoSEQ multiplex PCR, yet TCRdb's version contains in-frame clones alone and is incomplete. The top ten clones hold about 3.9% of a sample with 4,500 to 6,500 clones, about 85% of them seen once. In regard to this clone: The target antigen is unknown.

Time point here: recipient sample about 28 days before transplant, after cytoreduction. Notes on the study in general: Few recipient clonotypes overlapped donors; over 95% were de novo at given depth.

The origin of this receptor is a man aged 55 to 70 with acute myeloid leukemia. Some clones in this sample may be carry-over from other donors' samples. Specimen: peripheral blood mononuclear cells, collected before stem cell transplant.

The CDR3 reads CASSLGQGWTGELFF. The CDR3 DNA sequence: TGCGCCAGCAGCTTGGGACAGGGTTGGACCGGGGAGCTGTTTTTT. This sequence joins TRBV5-1 and TRBJ2-2; 7 bases match TRBD1. Germline V gene lookup returns CDR1 SGHRS and CDR2 YFSETQ. V shed 0 bases, J shed 5 bases, and the junction held 4 bases outside the gene matches. The CDR3 spans 15 residues. Supplemented by reference TRBV5-1 and TRBJ2-2, the full variable domain reads KAGVTQTPRYLIKTRGQQVTLSCSPISGHRSVSWYQQTPGQGLQFLFEYFSETQRNKGNFPGRFSGRQFSNSRSEMNVSTLELGDSALYLCASSLGQGWTGELFFGEGSRLTVL.